A single T cell receptor (beta chain) is shown here with its context. What it binds is unknown. Profiled with immunoSEQ multiplex PCR; TCRdb holds only in-frame clones, not every one. The sample consists of fewer than 1,500 clones, less than 75% of them appearing once. The data were taken from a study of T cell therapy after organ transplantation. About the study: T cells were expanded approximately 15 days with 30 CMV class I/II epitopes.

Study conclusions and caveats: Poor CD8+ T cell yield may explain few expansions in nonresponders. Post-therapy reconstitution appeared to include transferred and endogenous clonotypes.

CDR1 is MNHEY and CDR2 is SVGAGI in the germline V gene. V shed 8 bases and J shed 2 bases, with 13 bases lying between them. The CDR3 contains 13 residues. The sequence came from a human patient who had received a solid organ transplant and had CMV disease. This chain joins TRBV6-5 and TRBJ2-7, with D possibly matching TRBD2 (5 bases). Source: CD8+ T cells from blood, taken before autologous CMV-specific T cell therapy. The CDR3 coding sequence is TGTGCCAGCGCGACCGGGATTACCTACGAGCAGTACTTC. Protein: CASATGITYEQYF.